Each of the 8 T cell receptor beta chains below was sequenced from the same sample in a study of blood T cell repertoires in COVID-19. Assay: immunoSEQ multiplex PCR; the TCRdb copy retains only in-frame clones and omits some. The sample includes about 150,000 clones, around 86% seen only once; the top ten take more than 3.5%. Sequenced sample: PBMCs or T cells enriched from blood (not recorded which). All receptors derive from a man in his fifties or sixties who had recovered from COVID-19.

This clone has a handful of counts. The DNA is left out, because the CDR3 cannot be placed on it with certainty; the CDR3 is given as TCRdb lists it. The rearrangement links TRBV19 to TRBJ2-1; TRBD1 was called by the table and not checked on the DNA. CDR1 is LNHDA and CDR2 is SQIVND in the germline V gene (reference sequence). The CDR3 has 16 amino acids, counting both end residues. The CDR3 spells CASSILASRLINEQFF.

J is TRBJ1-1 and V is TRBV5-1; the D gene is possibly TRBD1 (5 bases). The CDR3 loop spans 15 amino acids. Looked up from germline, CDR1 is SGHRS and CDR2 is YFSETQ. Trimming removed 3 bases from V and 4 bases from J, with 16 bases in between. The CDR3 DNA is TGCGCCAGCAGCTCCCCTCGGGACTCCTCCACTGAAGCTTTCTTT. Translating gives CASSSPRDSSTEAFF.

V gene TRBV2 combines with J gene TRBJ1-2; TRBD1 aligns across 9 bases. The V segment lost 6 bases and the J segment 6 bases; nucleotides outside the gene matches: 5. The CDR3 has 13 amino acids. Germline CDR1 reads SNHLY; CDR2 reads FYNNEI. The CDR3 sequence: CASRGQGFDGYTF. For the CDR3, the DNA is TGTGCCAGCAGAGGACAGGGGTTTGATGGCTACACCTTC. The variable domain in full, with the rest retrieved from reference TRBV2 and TRBJ1-2, is EPEVTQTPSHQVTQMGQEVILRCVPISNHLYFYWYRQILGQKVEFLVSFYNNEISEKSEIFDDQFSVERPDGSNFTLKIRSTKLEDSAMYFCASRGQGFDGYTFGSGTRLTVV.

The chain uses TRBV9 and TRBJ1-1; 8 bases are a match to TRBD1. The germline V gene has CDR1 SGDLS and CDR2 YYNGEE. The V segment lost 3 bases and the J segment 4 bases; nucleotides outside the gene matches: 8. This CDR3 contains 15 residues. The CDR3 DNA reads as TGTGCCAGCAGCGAAGGACAGGGTCTAGGCACTGAAGCTTTCTTT. It yields the protein CASSEGQGLGTEAFF.

The chain carries TRBV11-2 and TRBJ1-2; 9 nucleotides agree with TRBD1. The CDR3 spans 15 residues. Per germline, CDR1 SGHAT and CDR2 FQNNGV. The J segment lost 8 bases and the V segment lost 1 base, leaving 8 bases of the junction unmatched. The CDR3 protein is CASSLGGTGRKGYTF. The DNA of the CDR3 is TGTGCCAGCAGCTTAGGGGGGACAGGGCGAAAAGGCTACACCTTC.

The chain carries TRBV5-1 and TRBJ1-1; possibly TRBD1 for D (5 bases). The CDR3 runs 13 residues. V was pared by 4 bases and J by 4 bases, with 11 bases between. The germline V gene has CDR1 SGHRS and CDR2 YFSETQ. CDR3 sequence reads: CASSLQDSTEAFF. The CDR3 DNA reads TGCGCCAGCAGCCTACAGGATAGCACTGAAGCTTTCTTT.

Here the CDR3 reads CASSLTRSGGNTGELFF. Written as DNA, the CDR3 is TGTGCCAGCAGCTTGACCAGGAGCGGGGGAAACACCGGGGAGCTGTTTTTT. The gene calls are TRBV7-2 and TRBJ2-2; TRBD2 matches 8 bases. The germline V gene encodes CDR1 SGHTA and CDR2 FQGNSA. The CDR3 totals 17 residues. The V gene end was trimmed by 3 bases and the J gene end by 2 bases; junction bases not matched to a gene: 8.

The rearrangement joins TRBV7-3 to TRBJ2-2; 10 bases map to TRBD2. V shed 5 bases, J shed 4 bases, and the junction held 4 bases outside the gene matches. The germline V gene encodes CDR1 SGHTA and CDR2 FQGTGA. The CDR3 has 15 residues. In nucleotides, the CDR3 is TGTGCCAGCAGCCCGCTAGCGGGGGTCACCGGGGAGCTGTTTTTT. It encodes CASSPLAGVTGELFF.